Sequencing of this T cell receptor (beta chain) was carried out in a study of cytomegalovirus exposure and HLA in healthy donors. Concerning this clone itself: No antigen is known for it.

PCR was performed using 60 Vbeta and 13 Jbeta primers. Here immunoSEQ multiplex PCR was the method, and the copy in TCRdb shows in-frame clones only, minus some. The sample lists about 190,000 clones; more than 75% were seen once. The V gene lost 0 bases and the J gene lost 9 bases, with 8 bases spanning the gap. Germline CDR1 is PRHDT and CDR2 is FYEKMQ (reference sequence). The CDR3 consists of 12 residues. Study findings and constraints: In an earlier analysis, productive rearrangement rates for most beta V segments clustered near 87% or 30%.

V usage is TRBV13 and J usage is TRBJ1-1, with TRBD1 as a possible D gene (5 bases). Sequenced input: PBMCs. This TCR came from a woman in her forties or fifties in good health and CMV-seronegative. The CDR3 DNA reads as TGTGCCAGCAGCTTAGGGGGGCAGAAAGCTTTCTTT. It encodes CASSLGGQKAFF.